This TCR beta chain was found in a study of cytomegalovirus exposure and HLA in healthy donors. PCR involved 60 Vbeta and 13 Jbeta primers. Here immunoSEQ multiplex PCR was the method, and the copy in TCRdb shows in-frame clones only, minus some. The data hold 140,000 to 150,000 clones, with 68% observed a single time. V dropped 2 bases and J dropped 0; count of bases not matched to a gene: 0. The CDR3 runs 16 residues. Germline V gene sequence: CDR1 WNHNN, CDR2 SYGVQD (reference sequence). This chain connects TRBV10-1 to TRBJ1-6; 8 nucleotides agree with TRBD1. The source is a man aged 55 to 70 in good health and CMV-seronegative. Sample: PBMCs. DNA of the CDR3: TGCGCCAGCAGTGAGGGACAGGGCTCCTATAATTCACCCCTCCACTTT. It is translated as CASSEGQGSYNSPLHF.